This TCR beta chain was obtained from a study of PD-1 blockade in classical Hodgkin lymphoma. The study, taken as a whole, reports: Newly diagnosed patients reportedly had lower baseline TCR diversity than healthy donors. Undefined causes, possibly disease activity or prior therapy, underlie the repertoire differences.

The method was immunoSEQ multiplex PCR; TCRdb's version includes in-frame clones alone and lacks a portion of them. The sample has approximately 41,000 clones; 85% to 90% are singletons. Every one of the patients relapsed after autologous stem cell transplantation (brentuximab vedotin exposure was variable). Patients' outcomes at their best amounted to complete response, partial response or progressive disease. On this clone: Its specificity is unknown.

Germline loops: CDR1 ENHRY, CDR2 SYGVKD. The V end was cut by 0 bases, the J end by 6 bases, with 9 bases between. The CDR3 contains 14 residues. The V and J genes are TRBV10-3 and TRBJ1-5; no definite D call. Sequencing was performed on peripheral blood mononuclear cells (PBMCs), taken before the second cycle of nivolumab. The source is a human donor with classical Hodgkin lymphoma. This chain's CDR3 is CAISESPGGQPQHF. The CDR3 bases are TGTGCCATCAGTGAGTCGCCCGGTGGTCAGCCCCAGCATTTT.